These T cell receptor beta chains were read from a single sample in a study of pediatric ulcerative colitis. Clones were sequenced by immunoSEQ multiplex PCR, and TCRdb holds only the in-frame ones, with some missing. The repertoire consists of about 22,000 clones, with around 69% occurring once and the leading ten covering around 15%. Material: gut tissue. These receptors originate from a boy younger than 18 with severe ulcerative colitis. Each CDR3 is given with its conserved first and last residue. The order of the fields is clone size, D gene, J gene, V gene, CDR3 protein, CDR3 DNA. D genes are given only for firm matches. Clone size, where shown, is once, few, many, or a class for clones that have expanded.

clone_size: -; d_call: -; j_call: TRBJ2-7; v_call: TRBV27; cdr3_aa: CASSLATRTVGIYEQYF; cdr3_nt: TGTGCCAGCAGTTTGGCAACCAGGACAGTGGGTATCTACGAGCAGTACTTC
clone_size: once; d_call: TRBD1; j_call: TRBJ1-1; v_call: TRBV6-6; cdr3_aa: CASSIQGAEAFF; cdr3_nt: TGTGCCAGCAGTATACAGGGGGCTGAAGCTTTCTTT
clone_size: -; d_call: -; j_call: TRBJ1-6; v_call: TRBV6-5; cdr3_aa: CASSLGGRYNSPLHF; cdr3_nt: TGTGCCAGCAGTTTGGGGGGGCGGTATAATTCACCCCTCCACTTT
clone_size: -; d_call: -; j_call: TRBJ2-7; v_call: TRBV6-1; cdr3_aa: CASSEYHSYEQYF; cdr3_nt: TGTGCCAGCAGTGAATACCACTCCTACGAGCAGTACTTC
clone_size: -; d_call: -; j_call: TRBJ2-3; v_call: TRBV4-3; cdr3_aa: CASSQGGVTDTQYF; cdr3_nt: TGCGCCAGCAGCCAAGGTGGGGTGACAGATACGCAGTATTTT
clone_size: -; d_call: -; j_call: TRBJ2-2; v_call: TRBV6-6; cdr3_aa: CASGAGLLFF; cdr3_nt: TGTGCCAGCGGGGCGGGGCTGCTGTTTTTT
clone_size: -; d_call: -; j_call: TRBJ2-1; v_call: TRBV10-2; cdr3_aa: CASSTGGIYEQFF; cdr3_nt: TGCGCCAGCAGTACCGGGGGTATCTATGAGCAGTTCTTC
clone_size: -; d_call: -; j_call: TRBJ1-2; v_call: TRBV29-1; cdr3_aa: CSVGPELGYGYTF; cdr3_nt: TGCAGCGTTGGTCCCGAACTTGGCTATGGCTACACCTTC
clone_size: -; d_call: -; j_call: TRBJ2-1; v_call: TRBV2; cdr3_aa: CAFLEGGVNEQFF; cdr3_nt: TGTGCCTTCCTGGAGGGGGGGGTGAATGAGCAGTTCTTC
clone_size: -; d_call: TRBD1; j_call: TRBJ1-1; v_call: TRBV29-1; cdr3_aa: CSVGDRGAFF; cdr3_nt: TGCAGCGTTGGGGACAGGGGAGCTTTCTTT
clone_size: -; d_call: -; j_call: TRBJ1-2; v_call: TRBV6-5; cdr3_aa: CASGGSPNYGYTF; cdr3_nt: TGTGCCAGCGGGGGGTCGCCTAACTATGGCTACACCTTC
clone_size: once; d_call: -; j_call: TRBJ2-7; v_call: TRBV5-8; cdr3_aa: CASSLFTGTYEQYF; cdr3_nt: TGTGCCAGCAGCTTGTTCACAGGAACCTACGAGCAGTACTTC
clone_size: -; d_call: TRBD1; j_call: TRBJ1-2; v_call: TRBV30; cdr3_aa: CAWTGQGIYGYTF; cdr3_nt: TGTGCCTGGACGGGACAGGGAATCTATGGCTACACCTTC
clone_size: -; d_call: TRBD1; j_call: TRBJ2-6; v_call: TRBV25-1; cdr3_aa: CASSTRDRRRSGANVLTF; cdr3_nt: TGTGCCAGCAGTACACGGGACAGACGCCGCTCTGGGGCCAACGTCCTGACTTTC
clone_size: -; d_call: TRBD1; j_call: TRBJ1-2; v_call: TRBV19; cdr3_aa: CASRAARQGMHYGYTF; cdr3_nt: TGTGCCAGTAGGGCGGCCCGACAGGGGATGCACTATGGCTACACCTTC
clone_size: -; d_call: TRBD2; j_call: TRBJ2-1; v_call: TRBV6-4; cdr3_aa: CASRRSSGGYNEQFF; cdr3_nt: TGTGCCAGCAGGAGGAGTAGCGGGGGGTACAATGAGCAGTTCTTC
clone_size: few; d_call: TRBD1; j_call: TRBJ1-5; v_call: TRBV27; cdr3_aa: CASSSGTASNQPQHF; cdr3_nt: TGTGCCAGCAGCTCCGGGACAGCTAGCAATCAGCCCCAGCATTTT
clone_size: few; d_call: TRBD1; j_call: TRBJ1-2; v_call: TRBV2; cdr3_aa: CASNPAYLTGADGYTF; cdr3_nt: TGTGCCAGCAATCCAGCTTATTTGACAGGGGCGGATGGCTACACCTTC
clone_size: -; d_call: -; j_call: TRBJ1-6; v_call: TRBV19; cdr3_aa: CASSMTSAGSYNSPLHF; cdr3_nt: TGTGCCAGTAGTATGACCAGCGCCGGCTCCTATAATTCACCCCTCCACTTT
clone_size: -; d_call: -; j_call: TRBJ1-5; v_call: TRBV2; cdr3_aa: CASSEPGPQHF; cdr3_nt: TGTGCCAGCAGCGAACCGGGACCCCAGCATTTT
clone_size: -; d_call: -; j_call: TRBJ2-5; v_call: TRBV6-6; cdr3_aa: CASTDSFQETQYF; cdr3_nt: TGTGCCAGCACCGACAGCTTCCAAGAGACCCAGTACTTC